This T cell receptor (beta chain) stems from a study of cytomegalovirus exposure and HLA in healthy donors. Study-wide background: The 120 validation repertoires matched the roughly 700 first-cohort repertoires in platform, a later analysis reported. Study-wide findings and caveats: Clusters of TCRs from the first cohort tended to co-occur in the 100 to 150 validation repertoires (as a later analysis found). About 180 TCR beta chains were listed as cytomegalovirus-associated.

Assay used: immunoSEQ multiplex PCR; TCRdb lists only in-frame clones, some missing. The table includes more than 95,000 clones, about 87% detected once. This CDR3 is built from 14 residues. Germline V gene lookup returns CDR1 KGHSH and CDR2 LQKENI. V was trimmed by 2 bases and J by 4 bases, leaving 9 bases between them. About this clone: Its antigen is not identified.

Source material: PBMCs. This clonotype originated in a man aged 18 to 29 in good health and CMV-seronegative. The chain links TRBV18 to TRBJ2-1; D is perhaps TRBD2 (6 bases). CDR3 DNA: TGTGCCAGCTCACCAACGGGGGTGTACAATGAGCAGTTCTTC. This codes for CASSPTGVYNEQFF.